A single TCR beta chain is shown here with its context. Its antigen specificity is not known. No base qualities exist here, and no much larger clone lies one base off it. The sample comes from a study of T-cell reconstitution after alpha-beta-depleted transplantation in children (dated by TCRdb to the mid-2010s). Turning to the overall study: T-cell immune reconstitution after TCRalphabeta/CD19-depleted allogeneic hematopoietic cell transplantation in children was quantitatively tracked in the study by means of TCR repertoire profiling. Study-wide findings and limitations: In some patients, high TCRbeta diversity at day 60 was attributed to recipient T cells and intrathymic progenitors that had survived conditioning. About two months after transplant, the apparently early recovery of alphabetaT-cell counts reportedly depended on just several hundred clones that had expanded rapidly and came from non-depleted graft cells. The frequencies of hyperexpanded clones fell over the following months, and after one year, T-cell counts and TCRbeta diversity were mostly attributed to newly produced T cells.

The CDR3 starts with the cysteine, ends with the phenylalanine, and has 14 residues. Only CDR3 DNA remains: 42 bases, in frame from the first base. The germline ends are 15 bases apart after V is trimmed by 3 bases and J by 9 bases. The germline V gene (reference sequence) provides CDR1 PRHDT and CDR2 FYEKMQ. Libraries were prepared through PCR. Sequencing used an Illumina HiSeq 2500. TCR libraries were prepared with molecular barcoding, using unique molecular identifiers to normalize TCRbeta repertoire quantification. TCRdb ran its own pipeline on the public reads, namely fastp trimming at Q25 and MiXCR clone calling, and kept in-frame beta chains. CDR3 protein sequences are deduplicated, and each keeps its most common genes and DNA. The sample contains just over 950,000 distinct CDR3 sequences, around 30% of them found a single time. About 28% of the sample lies in the top ten. Per the publication, the treatment or condition label means: allogeneic hematopoietic cell transplantation with graft depleted of TCRalphabeta T cells and CD19 B cells. The transplant recipients were children given TCRalphabeta/CD19-depleted allogeneic hematopoietic cell grafts.

This material consisted of PBMCs, mostly from graft donor cells, taken 360 days after TCRalphabeta/CD19-depleted stem cell transplant. The origin of this receptor is a boy less than two years old who had a stem cell transplant for SCID, so the T cells may come from the graft donor. The sequence is built from TRBV13 and TRBJ2-1; the D gene remains uncertain. The CDR3 protein sequence reads: CASSFAPGTPEQFF. The DNA sequence is given as TGTGCCAGCAGCTTCGCCCCGGGTACCCCTGAGCAGTTCTTC. The full variable domain, completed from the reference TRBV13 and TRBJ2-1 proteins outside the CDR3, reads AAGVIQSPRHLIKEKRETATLKCYPIPRHDTVYWYQQGPGQDPQFLISFYEKMQSDKGSIPDRFSAQQFSDYHSELNMSSLELGDSALYFCASSFAPGTPEQFFGPGTRLTVL.